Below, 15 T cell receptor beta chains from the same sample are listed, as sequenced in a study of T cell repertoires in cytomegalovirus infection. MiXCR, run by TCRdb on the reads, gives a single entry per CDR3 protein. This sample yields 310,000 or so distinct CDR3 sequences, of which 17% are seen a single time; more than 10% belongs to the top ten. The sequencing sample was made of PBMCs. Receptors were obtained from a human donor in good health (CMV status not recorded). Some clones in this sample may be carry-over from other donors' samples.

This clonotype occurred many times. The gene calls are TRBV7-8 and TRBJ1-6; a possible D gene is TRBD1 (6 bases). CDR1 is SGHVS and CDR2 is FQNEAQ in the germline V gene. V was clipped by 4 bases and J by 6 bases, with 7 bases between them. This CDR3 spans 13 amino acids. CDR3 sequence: CASSSDSNSPLHF. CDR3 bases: TGTGCCAGCAGCTCGGACAGTAATTCACCCCTCCACTTT.

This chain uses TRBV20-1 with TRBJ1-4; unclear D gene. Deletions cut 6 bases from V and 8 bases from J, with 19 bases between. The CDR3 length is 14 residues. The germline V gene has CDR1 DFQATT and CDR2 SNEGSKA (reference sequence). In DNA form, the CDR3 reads TGCAGTGCAATGGCATTAAAAATGGGGGAAAAACTGTTTTTT. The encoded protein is CSAMALKMGEKLFF.

In DNA form, the CDR3 reads TGCAGTGCCAGTGGGACAGCTGATTCCTACGAGCAGTACTTC. This codes for CSASGTADSYEQYF. This chain joins TRBV20-1 and TRBJ2-7; 7 nucleotides match TRBD1. The CDR3 loop spans 14 amino acids. Per the germline V gene, CDR1 is DFQATT and CDR2 is SNEGSKA (reference sequence). J lost 1 base, V lost 6 bases, and 9 bases had no gene match.

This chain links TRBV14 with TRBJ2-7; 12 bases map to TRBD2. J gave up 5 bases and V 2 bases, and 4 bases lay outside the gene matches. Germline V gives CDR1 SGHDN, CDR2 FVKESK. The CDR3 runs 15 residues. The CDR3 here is CASSQWTSGADEQYF. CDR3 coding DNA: TGTGCCAGCAGCCAATGGACTAGCGGGGCGGACGAGCAGTACTTC.

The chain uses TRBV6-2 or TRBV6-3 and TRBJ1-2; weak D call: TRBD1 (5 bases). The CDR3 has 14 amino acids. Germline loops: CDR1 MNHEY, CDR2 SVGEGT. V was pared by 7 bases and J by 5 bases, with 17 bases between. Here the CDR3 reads CASTPDSTLYGYTF. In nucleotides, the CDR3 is TGTGCCAGCACCCCAGACAGCACCTTATATGGCTACACCTTC.

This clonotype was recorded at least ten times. The CDR3 sequence is CASSSVSNTEAFF. The DNA of the CDR3 is TGTGCCAGCAGCTCGGTGTCGAACACTGAAGCTTTCTTT. The gene calls are TRBV6-1 and TRBJ1-1; D gene uncertain. Germline assignment: CDR1 MNHNS and CDR2 SASEGT. The CDR3 has 13 amino acids. Between the trimmed V and J ends, which lost 6 bases and 1 base, there was a span of 9 bases.

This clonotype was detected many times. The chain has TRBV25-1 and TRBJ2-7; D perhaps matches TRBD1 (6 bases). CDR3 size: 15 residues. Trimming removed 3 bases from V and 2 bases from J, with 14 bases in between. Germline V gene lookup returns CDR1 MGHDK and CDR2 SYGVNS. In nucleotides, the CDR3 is TGTGCCAGCAGTGATTACAGGGCCGTAACCTACGAGCAGTACTTC. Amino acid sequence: CASSDYRAVTYEQYF.

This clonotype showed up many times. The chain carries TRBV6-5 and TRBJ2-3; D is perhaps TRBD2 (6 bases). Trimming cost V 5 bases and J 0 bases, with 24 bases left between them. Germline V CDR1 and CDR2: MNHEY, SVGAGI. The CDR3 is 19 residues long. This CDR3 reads CASSNSYGTQETSTDTQYF. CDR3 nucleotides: TGTGCCAGCAGTAACAGCTATGGGACTCAGGAAACTAGCACAGATACGCAGTATTTT.

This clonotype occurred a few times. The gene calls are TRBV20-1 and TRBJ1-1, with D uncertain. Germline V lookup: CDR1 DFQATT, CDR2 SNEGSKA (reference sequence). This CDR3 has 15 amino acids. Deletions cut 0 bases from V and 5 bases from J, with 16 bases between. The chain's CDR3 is CSARDQASKATEAFF. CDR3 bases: TGCAGTGCTAGAGATCAGGCTAGTAAGGCGACTGAAGCTTTCTTT.

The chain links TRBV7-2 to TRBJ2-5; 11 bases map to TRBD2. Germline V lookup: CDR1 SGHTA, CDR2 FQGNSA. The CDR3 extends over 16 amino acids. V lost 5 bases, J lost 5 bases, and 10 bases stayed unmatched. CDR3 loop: CASSPFLAGGRETQYF. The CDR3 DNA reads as TGTGCCAGCAGCCCCTTCCTAGCGGGGGGCAGGGAGACCCAGTACTTC.

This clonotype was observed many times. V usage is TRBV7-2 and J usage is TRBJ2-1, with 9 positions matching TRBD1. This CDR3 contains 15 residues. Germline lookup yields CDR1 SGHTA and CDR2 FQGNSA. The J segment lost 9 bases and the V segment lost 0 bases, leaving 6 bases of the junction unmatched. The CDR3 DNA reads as TGTGCCAGCAGCTTAGCCCAACAGGGGGCGGGTGAGCAGTTCTTC. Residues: CASSLAQQGAGEQFF.

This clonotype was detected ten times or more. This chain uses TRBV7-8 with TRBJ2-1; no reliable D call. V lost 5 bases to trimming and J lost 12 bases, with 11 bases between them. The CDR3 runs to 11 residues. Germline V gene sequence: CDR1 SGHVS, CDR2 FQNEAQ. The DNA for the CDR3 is TGTGCCAGCAGCAATCAGGCACGGCAGTTCTTC. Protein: CASSNQARQFF. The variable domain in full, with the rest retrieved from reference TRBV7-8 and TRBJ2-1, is GAGVSQSPRYKVAKRGQDVALRCDPISGHVSLFWYQQALGQGPEFLTYFQNEAQLDKSGLPSDRFFAERPEGSVSTLKIQRTQQEDSAVYLCASSNQARQFFGPGTRLTVL.

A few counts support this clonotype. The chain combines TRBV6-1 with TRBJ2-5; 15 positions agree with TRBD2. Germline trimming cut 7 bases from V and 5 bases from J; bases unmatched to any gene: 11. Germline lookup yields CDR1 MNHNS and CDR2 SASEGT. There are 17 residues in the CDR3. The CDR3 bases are TGTGCCAGCACACTAGCTCCCGGACTAGCGGGGGGGGAGACCCAGTACTTC. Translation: CASTLAPGLAGGETQYF.

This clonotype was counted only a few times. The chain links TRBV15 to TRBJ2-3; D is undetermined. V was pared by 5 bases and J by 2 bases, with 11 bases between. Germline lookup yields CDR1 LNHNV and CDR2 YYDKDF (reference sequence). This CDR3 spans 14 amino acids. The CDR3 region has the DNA TGTGCCACCAGCGACCATTTTGACACAGATACGCAGTATTTT. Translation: CATSDHFDTDTQYF. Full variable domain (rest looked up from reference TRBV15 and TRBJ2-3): DAMVIQNPRYQVTQFGKPVTLSCSQTLNHNVMYWYQQKSSQAPKLLFHYYDKDFNNEADTPDNFQSRRPNTSFCFLDIRSPGLGDTAMYLCATSDHFDTDTQYFGPGTRLTVL.

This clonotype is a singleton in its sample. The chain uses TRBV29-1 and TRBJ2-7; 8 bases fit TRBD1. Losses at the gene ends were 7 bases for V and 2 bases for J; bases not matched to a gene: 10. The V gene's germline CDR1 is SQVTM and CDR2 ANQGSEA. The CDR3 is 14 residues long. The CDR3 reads CSALSRGPPYEQYF. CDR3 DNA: TGCAGCGCCCTTTCCAGGGGGCCCCCCTACGAGCAGTACTTC.